This T cell receptor (beta chain) is drawn from a study of blood T cell repertoires in COVID-19. Background on the study: The study drew acute and convalescent COVID-19 samples from the United States, Italy and Spain. Nucleic acid was either cDNA or gDNA, and it came from T cells, B-cell-depleted T cells, or PBMCs.

Authors' methods: How many nucleated cells were present was estimated from reference gene primer amplification. Profiled with immunoSEQ multiplex PCR; TCRdb holds only in-frame clones, not every one. D and trimming were read from the DNA, whereas the V and J calls and clone size are those reported in that table. The sample lists around 160,000 clones, around 81% occurring once. CDR1 and CDR2 from the germline V gene are LNHDA and SQIVND (reference sequence). CDR3 size: 13 residues. V lost 3 bases and J lost 7; bases outside the gene matches: 2. The specimen sequenced was peripheral blood. The chain uses TRBV19 and TRBJ1-2, with TRBD1 identical over 10 bases. This clonotype was obtained from a man between 60 and 70 years old with active or convalescent COVID-19. DNA for the CDR3: TGTGCCAGTAGTATCGACAGGGGGCTTGGCTACACCTTC. Amino acid sequence: CASSIDRGLGYTF.